The entry that follows covers one TCR beta chain sequence. Its antigen remains unidentified. This sample is drawn from a study of regulatory T cells in long-lasting Graves disease. Findings and caveats of the study: Persistent disease exhibited a predilection for TRBV28, TRBJ1-2 and TRBJ2-5. Whereas more than 950 public clonotypes were shared by new patients, persistent patients shared more, at some 2,500.

The V gene's germline CDR1 is LNHDA and CDR2 SQIVND (reference sequence). Trimming took 7 bases from V and 6 from J, leaving 9 bases between them. The CDR3 spans 11 residues. Stated time point: newly diagnosed GD, antithyroid drugs for less than 3 months. PBMCs provided the RNA from which the TCR library was made. Investigators prepared the TCR beta libraries by applying iRepertoire HTBI primers and Arm-PCR of CDR3 regions. Original data processing: Identification yielded about 66 TRBV and 13 to 15 TRBJ segments across samples. Using its own MiXCR run on the multiplex PCR reads, TCRdb lists one record per CDR3 protein. The V and J calls were not made by the authors but by TCRdb's processing. The table lists more than 450,000 distinct CDR3 sequences, more than 10% of them singletons, with almost 9% in the top ten. These data were also reused for a study on T cells in Graves' hyperthyroidism and ophthalmopathy. From that paper: The primer set for the first-round RT-PCR of the TCR CDR3 was HTBI.

The specimen was peripheral blood mononuclear cells (PBMCs), collected at new diagnosis, from a patient treated with antithyroid drugs. The gene calls are TRBV19 and TRBJ1-1, with D unresolved. This TCR was sampled from a woman aged 25 to 45 with Graves disease. As DNA, the CDR3 is TGTGCCAGTAAACGGTCGCCTGAAGCTTTCTTT. It yields the protein CASKRSPEAFF.